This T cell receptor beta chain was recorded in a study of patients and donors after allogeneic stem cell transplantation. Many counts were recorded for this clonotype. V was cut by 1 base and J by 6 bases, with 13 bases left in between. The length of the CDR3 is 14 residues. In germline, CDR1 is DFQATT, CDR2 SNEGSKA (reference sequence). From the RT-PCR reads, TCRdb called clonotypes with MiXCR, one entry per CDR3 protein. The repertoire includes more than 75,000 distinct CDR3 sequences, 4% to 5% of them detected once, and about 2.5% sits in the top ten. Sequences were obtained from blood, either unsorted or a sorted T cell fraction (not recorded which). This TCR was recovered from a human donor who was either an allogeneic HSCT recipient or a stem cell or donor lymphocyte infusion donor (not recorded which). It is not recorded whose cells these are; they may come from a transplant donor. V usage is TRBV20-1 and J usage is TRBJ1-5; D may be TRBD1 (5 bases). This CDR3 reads CSARGWDGSQPQHF. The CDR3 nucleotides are TGCAGTGCTAGAGGGTGGGACGGGAGTCAGCCCCAGCATTTT.